The clone carrying this T cell receptor beta chain was recorded at least ten times. Its antigen is undetermined. The sample originates from a study of T cell repertoires in cytomegalovirus infection. Study-wide context: Matching HLA type and CMV infection were both indicated by public TCR beta signatures. Study conclusions and caveats: Adding up the frequency of public TCR beta families identified people who carried CMV plus the relevant HLA. In two of eight donors, the top clonotype was HLA-C-restricted CMV-specific.

Via MiXCR, TCRdb re-called the reads, giving one row per CDR3 protein. The table has around 230,000 distinct CDR3 sequences, around 6.4% seen once. Deletions cut 4 bases from V and 2 bases from J, with 16 bases between. Per the germline V gene, CDR1 is SGHTA and CDR2 is FQGNSA. CDR3 size: 16 residues. The receptor comes from a human donor in good health (CMV status not recorded). Some clones in this sample may be carry-over from other donors' samples. Sequenced: PBMCs. The rearrangement uses TRBV7-2 and TRBJ2-3; the D gene could be TRBD1 or TRBD2 (5 bases each). CDR3 bases: TGTGCCAGCAGCTGGGCTGGGGGATTGATCACAGATACGCAGTATTTT. Translating gives CASSWAGGLITDTQYF.